This T cell receptor beta chain emerged from a study of identical twins. Each CDR3 protein is one row after TCRdb ran MiXCR on the 5' RACE reads. Among hundreds of thousands of distinct CDR3 sequences, 7.5% to 9.5% were seen once, and the ten largest hold around 7.1%. Details on this clonotype: The target antigen is unknown.

Study findings and constraints: Out-of-frame alpha sequences that twins shared showed excess low generation probability.

These data also formed part of another study, on yellow fever vaccine responses in identical twins.

The material sequenced was CD8+ T cells sorted from blood. The sequence derives from a woman between 18 and 30 years old in good health.

The CDR3 region is CASSQGDSSYNEQFF. As DNA, the CDR3 is TGTGCCAGCAGCCAAGGGGATTCCTCCTACAATGAGCAGTTCTTC. The rearrangement links TRBV14 to TRBJ2-1; no clear D gene. In germline, CDR1 is SGHDN, CDR2 FVKESK. Trimming stripped 1 base from V and 0 bases from J, with 7 bases between. The CDR3 has 15 residues.